Listed below are T cell receptor beta chains from one sample, sequenced in a study of blood T cells in healthy people across ages. TCRdb reprocessed the 5' RACE reads with MiXCR, giving one entry per CDR3 protein. The sample includes about 1.1 million distinct CDR3 sequences, roughly two fifths of them seen just once. Specimen: blood. The receptor source for this set is a man between 18 and 29 years old in good health. Each CDR3 is given with its conserved first and last residue. Fields, in order: V gene, clone size, J gene, D gene, CDR3 protein, CDR3 DNA. A D gene is named only where the DNA matches it firmly. Rows may omit the clone size; those that give it use once, few, many or a size class.

V gene: TRBV11-1; clone size: few; J gene: TRBJ2-5; D gene: NA; CDR3 protein: CASSLGADKETQYF; CDR3 DNA: TGTGCCAGCAGCTTAGGCGCAGACAAGGAGACCCAGTACTTC
V gene: TRBV6-6; clone size: NA; J gene: TRBJ1-2; D gene: NA; CDR3 protein: CASSPGGIYTF; CDR3 DNA: TGTGCCAGCAGCCCCGGGGGGATCTACACCTTC
V gene: TRBV12-3/TRBV12-4; clone size: NA; J gene: TRBJ2-3; D gene: NA; CDR3 protein: CASSLVKTDTQYF; CDR3 DNA: TGTGCCAGCAGTTTAGTGAAGACAGATACGCAGTATTTT
V gene: TRBV28; clone size: many; J gene: TRBJ2-1; D gene: NA; CDR3 protein: CASSLSGADEQFF; CDR3 DNA: TGTGCCAGCAGTTTATCGGGGGCGGATGAGCAGTTCTTC
V gene: TRBV14; clone size: few; J gene: TRBJ2-1; D gene: NA; CDR3 protein: CASSQVPLASPLYNEQFF; CDR3 DNA: TGTGCCAGCAGCCAAGTACCCCTGGCTAGCCCACTTTACAATGAGCAGTTCTTC
V gene: TRBV29-1; clone size: NA; J gene: TRBJ1-1; D gene: NA; CDR3 protein: CSVLYLNTEAFF; CDR3 DNA: TGCAGCGTTCTTTACCTGAACACTGAAGCTTTCTTT
V gene: TRBV29-1; clone size: NA; J gene: TRBJ2-6; D gene: TRBD1; CDR3 protein: CSVETGGYFSGANVLTF; CDR3 DNA: TGCAGCGTTGAGACAGGGGGGTATTTCTCTGGGGCCAACGTCCTGACTTTC
V gene: TRBV27; clone size: NA; J gene: TRBJ1-5; D gene: NA; CDR3 protein: CASSSRKSSNQPQHF; CDR3 DNA: TGTGCCAGCAGTTCCCGGAAAAGTAGCAATCAGCCCCAGCATTTT
V gene: TRBV4-1; clone size: few; J gene: TRBJ1-4; D gene: TRBD1; CDR3 protein: CASSQEDFRGTDEKLFF; CDR3 DNA: TGCGCCAGCAGCCAAGAGGACTTCAGGGGGACCGACGAAAAACTGTTTTTT
V gene: TRBV2; clone size: few; J gene: TRBJ1-2; D gene: TRBD1; CDR3 protein: CASSEVFRGRDYGYTF; CDR3 DNA: TGTGCCAGCAGTGAAGTTTTTAGGGGGCGCGACTATGGCTACACCTTC
V gene: TRBV10-1; clone size: NA; J gene: TRBJ2-1; D gene: NA; CDR3 protein: CASSQRGRGSNEQFF; CDR3 DNA: TGCGCCAGCAGCCAGCGGGGCAGGGGGTCGAATGAGCAGTTCTTC
V gene: TRBV30; clone size: NA; J gene: TRBJ2-1; D gene: TRBD2; CDR3 protein: CAWRRGLAGAQNEQFF; CDR3 DNA: TGTGCCTGGAGGAGGGGGCTAGCGGGGGCTCAGAATGAGCAGTTCTTC
V gene: TRBV14; clone size: many; J gene: TRBJ1-2; D gene: NA; CDR3 protein: CASSQRSYGLGGYTF; CDR3 DNA: TGTGCCAGCAGTCAAAGGTCCTACGGATTAGGTGGCTACACCTTC
V gene: TRBV7-8; clone size: NA; J gene: TRBJ2-4; D gene: NA; CDR3 protein: CASSLEGTLNIQYF; CDR3 DNA: TGTGCCAGCAGCTTAGAGGGGACTTTGAACATTCAGTACTTC
V gene: TRBV7-2; clone size: few; J gene: TRBJ2-5; D gene: NA; CDR3 protein: CASSFGVGEQYF; CDR3 DNA: TGTGCCAGCAGCTTTGGGGTTGGTGAGCAGTACTTC
V gene: TRBV19; clone size: few; J gene: TRBJ1-1; D gene: TRBD1; CDR3 protein: CASKQGADGWSEAFF; CDR3 DNA: TGTGCCAGCAAACAGGGGGCAGACGGGTGGTCTGAAGCTTTCTTT
V gene: TRBV20-1; clone size: NA; J gene: TRBJ2-1; D gene: NA; CDR3 protein: CSARFVDNEQFF; CDR3 DNA: TGCAGTGCTAGATTTGTCGACAATGAGCAGTTCTTC
V gene: TRBV6-6; clone size: NA; J gene: TRBJ2-7; D gene: TRBD2; CDR3 protein: CASSYAPPSGPYNEQYF; CDR3 DNA: TGTGCCAGCAGTTACGCTCCTCCTAGCGGACCCTACAATGAGCAGTACTTC
V gene: TRBV3-1; clone size: few; J gene: TRBJ2-6; D gene: TRBD1; CDR3 protein: CASSPYLHRDRRLSGANVLTF; CDR3 DNA: TGTGCCAGCAGCCCCTATCTCCACCGGGACAGACGTCTCTCTGGGGCCAACGTCCTGACTTTC
V gene: TRBV6-1; clone size: few; J gene: TRBJ2-6; D gene: NA; CDR3 protein: CAMGLSGANVLTF; CDR3 DNA: TGTGCGATGGGGTTATCTGGGGCCAACGTCCTGACTTTC
V gene: TRBV15; clone size: few; J gene: TRBJ2-7; D gene: NA; CDR3 protein: CATSRDSYRRQTRRSYEQYF; CDR3 DNA: TGTGCCACCAGCAGAGACTCCTACCGGAGGCAGACACGAAGGTCCTACGAGCAGTACTTC
V gene: TRBV20-1; clone size: NA; J gene: TRBJ1-1; D gene: NA; CDR3 protein: CSAFGGLTEAFF; CDR3 DNA: TGCAGTGCTTTCGGTGGTCTAACTGAAGCTTTCTTT
V gene: TRBV6-5; clone size: few; J gene: TRBJ1-6; D gene: NA; CDR3 protein: CASSYELQGDNSPLHF; CDR3 DNA: TGTGCCAGCAGCTACGAACTACAGGGAGACAATTCACCCCTCCACTTT
V gene: TRBV24-1; clone size: NA; J gene: TRBJ2-2; D gene: NA; CDR3 protein: CATSDLYSGELFF; CDR3 DNA: TGTGCCACCAGTGATTTATACTCAGGGGAGCTGTTTTTT
V gene: TRBV5-1; clone size: NA; J gene: TRBJ2-1; D gene: TRBD2; CDR3 protein: CASSRGTSGEYNEQFF; CDR3 DNA: TGCGCCAGCAGCCGCGGGACTAGCGGGGAATACAATGAGCAGTTCTTC
V gene: TRBV2; clone size: NA; J gene: TRBJ2-1; D gene: TRBD2; CDR3 protein: CASNELAFNEQFF; CDR3 DNA: TGTGCCAGCAACGAACTAGCGTTCAATGAGCAGTTCTTC
V gene: TRBV20-1; clone size: few; J gene: TRBJ1-5; D gene: TRBD1; CDR3 protein: CSAPDRGYSNQPQHF; CDR3 DNA: TGCAGTGCCCCCGACAGGGGTTATAGCAATCAGCCCCAGCATTTT
V gene: TRBV6-4; clone size: few; J gene: TRBJ2-1; D gene: TRBD2; CDR3 protein: CATSGLAGDNEQFF; CDR3 DNA: TGTGCCACCTCGGGACTAGCGGGGGACAATGAGCAGTTCTTC
V gene: TRBV4-3; clone size: NA; J gene: TRBJ2-1; D gene: TRBD2; CDR3 protein: CASSQPTGTSDVNEQFF; CDR3 DNA: TGCGCCAGCAGCCAACCGACCGGGACTAGCGACGTGAATGAGCAGTTCTTC
V gene: TRBV5-1; clone size: NA; J gene: TRBJ1-1; D gene: NA; CDR3 protein: CASSLDGRGADTEAFF; CDR3 DNA: TGCGCCAGCAGCCTGGATGGCCGTGGGGCTGACACTGAAGCTTTCTTT
V gene: TRBV4-1; clone size: many; J gene: TRBJ2-3; D gene: TRBD2; CDR3 protein: CASSSRLAGDTDTQYF; CDR3 DNA: TGCGCCAGCAGCTCCAGACTAGCGGGAGACACAGATACGCAGTATTTT
V gene: TRBV15; clone size: few; J gene: TRBJ1-1; D gene: NA; CDR3 protein: CATSTQGGNTEAFF; CDR3 DNA: TGTGCCACCAGCACACAGGGAGGGAACACTGAAGCTTTCTTT
V gene: TRBV4-3; clone size: NA; J gene: TRBJ1-1; D gene: NA; CDR3 protein: CASSQDRPPTEAFF; CDR3 DNA: TGCGCCAGCAGCCAAGACAGGCCCCCCACTGAAGCTTTCTTT
V gene: TRBV7-8; clone size: few; J gene: TRBJ2-3; D gene: NA; CDR3 protein: CASSLGPRSVDTQYF; CDR3 DNA: TGTGCCAGCAGCTTAGGACCCCGCAGCGTGGATACGCAGTATTTT
V gene: TRBV20-1; clone size: NA; J gene: TRBJ1-1; D gene: NA; CDR3 protein: CSAPPKSRRIEAFF; CDR3 DNA: TGCAGTGCCCCACCTAAGAGTAGGCGAATTGAAGCTTTCTTT
V gene: TRBV3-1; clone size: NA; J gene: TRBJ2-5; D gene: NA; CDR3 protein: CASSQDRAGEETQYF; CDR3 DNA: TGTGCCAGCAGCCAAGATAGGGCAGGAGAAGAGACCCAGTACTTC
V gene: TRBV6-1; clone size: NA; J gene: TRBJ1-4; D gene: TRBD1; CDR3 protein: CASSEVAVRQGEDEKLFF; CDR3 DNA: TGTGCCAGCAGTGAAGTCGCCGTTCGACAGGGTGAGGATGAAAAACTGTTTTTT
V gene: TRBV24-1; clone size: NA; J gene: TRBJ1-2; D gene: TRBD1; CDR3 protein: CATSERDRPYRSYTF; CDR3 DNA: TGTGCCACCAGTGAGAGGGACAGGCCATATCGGAGCTACACCTTC
V gene: TRBV12-3/TRBV12-4; clone size: few; J gene: TRBJ1-2; D gene: TRBD1; CDR3 protein: CASSPGQGENYGYTF; CDR3 DNA: TGTGCCAGCAGTCCTGGACAGGGTGAGAACTATGGCTACACCTTC
V gene: TRBV6-6; clone size: few; J gene: TRBJ2-3; D gene: NA; CDR3 protein: CASSYSVGTPGTDTQYF; CDR3 DNA: TGTGCCAGCAGTTACTCAGTGGGGACTCCGGGCACAGATACGCAGTATTTT
V gene: TRBV7-9; clone size: few; J gene: TRBJ2-3; D gene: NA; CDR3 protein: CASSAQVTSTDTQYF; CDR3 DNA: TGTGCCAGCAGCGCCCAAGTTACTAGCACAGATACGCAGTATTTT
V gene: TRBV27; clone size: NA; J gene: TRBJ1-2; D gene: TRBD1; CDR3 protein: CASSPRTGLTAGYTF; CDR3 DNA: TGTGCCAGCAGTCCGCGGACAGGGTTGACGGCTGGCTACACCTTC
V gene: TRBV7-9; clone size: few; J gene: TRBJ2-7; D gene: NA; CDR3 protein: CASSQRFYEQYF; CDR3 DNA: TGTGCCAGCAGCCAGAGGTTCTACGAGCAGTACTTC
V gene: TRBV6-2/TRBV6-3; clone size: few; J gene: TRBJ2-7; D gene: TRBD1; CDR3 protein: CASSTRGQSYEQYF; CDR3 DNA: TGTGCCAGCAGTACCAGGGGACAGAGCTACGAGCAGTACTTC
V gene: TRBV7-3; clone size: few; J gene: TRBJ1-2; D gene: TRBD1; CDR3 protein: CASSRQGAFDDGYTF; CDR3 DNA: TGTGCCAGCAGCAGACAGGGGGCATTCGATGATGGCTACACCTTC
V gene: TRBV5-1; clone size: NA; J gene: TRBJ1-5; D gene: NA; CDR3 protein: CASSSGTDNQPQHF; CDR3 DNA: TGTGCCAGCAGCTCCGGGACGGACAATCAGCCCCAGCATTTT
V gene: TRBV12-3/TRBV12-4; clone size: NA; J gene: TRBJ2-1; D gene: TRBD1; CDR3 protein: CASSLFRDRAYNEQFF; CDR3 DNA: TGTGCCAGCAGTTTATTCCGGGACAGGGCCTACAATGAGCAGTTCTTC
V gene: TRBV5-1; clone size: NA; J gene: TRBJ2-5; D gene: TRBD1; CDR3 protein: CASSRGQGSLGQETQYF; CDR3 DNA: TGCGCCAGCAGTCGGGGACAGGGGTCTCTCGGACAAGAGACCCAGTACTTC
V gene: TRBV3-1; clone size: NA; J gene: TRBJ1-1; D gene: NA; CDR3 protein: CASSQEGRLAFF; CDR3 DNA: TGTGCCAGCAGCCAAGAGGGCAGACTAGCTTTCTTT
V gene: TRBV7-2; clone size: many; J gene: TRBJ2-7; D gene: NA; CDR3 protein: CASSSHGSVYEQYF; CDR3 DNA: TGTGCCAGCAGCTCCCATGGGTCAGTCTACGAGCAGTACTTC
V gene: TRBV5-1; clone size: few; J gene: TRBJ2-2; D gene: NA; CDR3 protein: CASRVTALNTGELFF; CDR3 DNA: TGCGCCAGCAGAGTGACAGCCCTTAATACCGGGGAGCTGTTTTTT
V gene: TRBV21-1; clone size: few; J gene: TRBJ1-2; D gene: NA; CDR3 protein: CASSKAARIEALNYGYTF; CDR3 DNA: TGTGCCAGCAGCAAGGCCGCTCGCATAGAAGCTCTCAACTATGGCTACACCTTC
V gene: TRBV2; clone size: few; J gene: TRBJ2-3; D gene: NA; CDR3 protein: CASSERSPADTQYF; CDR3 DNA: TGTGCCAGCAGTGAACGGAGTCCGGCAGATACGCAGTATTTT
V gene: TRBV9; clone size: few; J gene: TRBJ1-4; D gene: NA; CDR3 protein: CASSVEGSSTNEKLFF; CDR3 DNA: TGTGCCAGCAGCGTAGAGGGTAGTTCGACTAATGAAAAACTGTTTTTT
V gene: TRBV27; clone size: NA; J gene: TRBJ2-7; D gene: NA; CDR3 protein: CASSPREVPYEQYF; CDR3 DNA: TGTGCCAGCAGTCCTAGGGAAGTACCCTACGAGCAGTACTTC